The 27 T cell receptor beta chains presented below share a single source sample, sequenced in a study of T cell repertoires in ileal Crohn's disease. Sequencing used immunoSEQ multiplex PCR; TCRdb keeps in-frame clones, though not all of them. The sample lists roughly 13,000 clones, roughly 78% seen once, with less than 20% in the top ten. The sequenced sample was ileal tissue. The receptors derive from an adult with Crohn's disease.

V usage is TRBV6-1 and J usage is TRBJ2-3, with TRBD1 identical over 9 bases. CDR1 MNHNS and CDR2 SASEGT come from the germline V gene. V gave up 4 bases and J gave up 1 base; unmatched junction bases: 9. This CDR3 has 17 amino acids. This chain's CDR3 is CASSGPQGALGTDTQYF. CDR3 coding DNA: TGTGCCAGCAGTGGCCCACAGGGGGCTCTCGGCACAGATACGCAGTATTTT.

A remark on this clone: This same CDR3 is encoded by further DNA sequences in the sample. This sequence joins TRBV5-6 and TRBJ1-2; 7 bases fit TRBD1. Germline V gives CDR1 SGHDT, CDR2 YYEEEE. V dropped 3 bases and J dropped 6; count of bases not matched to a gene: 8. There are 14 residues in the CDR3. CDR3 residues: CASSSGTAVHGYTF. The CDR3 DNA follows: TGTGCCAGCAGCTCCGGGACAGCCGTACATGGCTACACCTTC.

The rearrangement joins TRBV6-1 to TRBJ2-7; tentatively, D is TRBD2 (5 bases). V lost 7 bases and J lost 3, with 10 bases in between. CDR3 length: 12 amino acids. The germline CDR1 and CDR2 sequences are MNHNS and SASEGT. CDR3 bases: TGTGCCAGCAACGAGGGCGTCTACGAGCAGTACTTC. Translating it yields CASNEGVYEQYF.

The chain carries TRBV30 and TRBJ2-7; 9 positions agree with TRBD1. V was clipped by 5 bases and J by 2 bases; unmatched bases: 13. There are 16 residues in the CDR3. The germline gives CDR1 GTSNPN, CDR2 SVGIG (reference sequence). The CDR3 DNA reads TGTGCCTGGTACCCCGGGACAGGGACACCAACCTACGAGCAGTACTTC. It translates to CAWYPGTGTPTYEQYF.

The V gene is TRBV6-1, the J gene TRBJ1-1; D is uncertain. CDR1 is MNHNS, CDR2 SASEGT, per germline. This CDR3 has 13 amino acids. Between the trimmed V and J ends, which lost 3 bases and 5 bases, there was a span of 10 bases. CDR3 residues: CASSENIGTEAFF. As DNA, the CDR3 is TGTGCCAGCAGTGAGAATATCGGGACTGAAGCTTTCTTT.

This clone came up a few times. The chain couples TRBV19 to TRBJ2-2, with a possible D match to TRBD2 (6 bases). Trimming took 6 bases from V and 5 from J, leaving 13 bases between them. This CDR3 has 14 amino acids. The germline gives CDR1 LNHDA, CDR2 SQIVND (reference sequence). CDR3 in DNA: TGTGCCAGTAGAAACCTCGGGGGAACCGGGGAGCTGTTTTTT. Translated, it gives CASRNLGGTGELFF.

This rearrangement joins TRBV4-1 to TRBJ1-2; D gene unclear. The CDR3 runs 15 residues. V was cut by 4 bases and J by 4 bases, with 16 bases left in between. Germline CDR1 and CDR2: MGHRA and YSYEKL. The CDR3, as DNA: TGCGCCAGCAGCCGCGCTTTGGTATCTCCCTATGGCTACACCTTC. The encoded protein is CASSRALVSPYGYTF.

The rearrangement joins TRBV21-1 to TRBJ2-1; the table assigns TRBD1, which was not confirmed against the DNA. TRBV21-1 is a pseudogene locus. The CDR3 consists of 12 residues. The chain's CDR3 is CASSNQAPEQFF. In DNA, the CDR3 is TGTGCCAGCAGCAACCAGGCCCCGGAGCAGTTCTTC.

In this sample, this clone turned up a few times. The rearrangement links TRBV18 to TRBJ2-1; possible D gene TRBD1, 5 bases. Germline values: CDR1 KGHSH, CDR2 LQKENI. The CDR3 totals 12 residues. V dropped 5 bases and J dropped 8 bases, with 10 bases sitting between them. The chain's CDR3 is CASSSLGDEQFF. CDR3 sequence (DNA): TGTGCCAGCTCATCCCTAGGGGATGAGCAGTTCTTC.

This rearrangement joins TRBV14 to TRBJ1-2, with 9 bases fitting TRBD1. V dropped 5 bases and J dropped 8; count of bases not matched to a gene: 9. The CDR3 consists of 14 residues. Germline V gene sequence: CDR1 SGHDN, CDR2 FVKESK. The CDR3 sequence: CASSAGQGFGGYTF. DNA of the CDR3: TGTGCCAGCAGCGCGGGACAGGGTTTCGGCGGCTACACCTTC. Full variable domain (outside the CDR3, taken from reference TRBV14 and TRBJ1-2): EAGVTQFPSHSVIEKGQTVTLRCDPISGHDNLYWYRRVMGKEIKFLLHFVKESKQDESGMPNNRFLAERTGGTYSTLKVQPAELEDSGVYFCASSAGQGFGGYTFGSGTRLTVV.

V usage is TRBV4-1 and J usage is TRBJ2-1; perhaps TRBD2 as D (6 bases). The CDR3 extends over 12 amino acids. V shed 5 bases and J shed 10 bases, with 12 bases lying between them. CDR1 MGHRA and CDR2 YSYEKL come from the germline V gene. This CDR3 is CASSEGAGEQFF. The CDR3 region has the DNA TGCGCCAGCAGCGAAGGGGCGGGGGAGCAGTTCTTC.

V gene TRBV13 combines with J gene TRBJ1-1; 9 bases agree with TRBD1. CDR3 size: 12 residues. Unmatched junction bases numbered 4, after V lost 3 bases and J lost 11 bases. Germline CDR1 and CDR2: PRHDT and FYEKMQ (reference sequence). The CDR3 DNA follows: TGTGCCAGCAGCTTGGGACAGGGTCGGGCTTTCTTT. Translation: CASSLGQGRAFF.

CDR3 amino acids: CASSFSSGGETQYF. DNA of the CDR3: TGCGCCAGCAGCTTTTCCAGCGGGGGGGAGACCCAGTACTTC. This chain joins TRBV5-1 and TRBJ2-5; TRBD2 agrees at 9 bases. Trimming took 2 bases from V and 5 from J; bases not matched to a gene: 4. Germline assignment: CDR1 SGHRS and CDR2 YFSETQ. The CDR3 runs to 14 residues.

The J gene is TRBJ1-6, the V gene TRBV5-8; TRBD1 is a possible D gene (5 bases). CDR1 is SGHTS, CDR2 YDEGEE, per germline. The CDR3 is 16 residues long. The V end was cut by 2 bases, the J end by 10 bases, with 19 bases between. The DNA for the CDR3 is TGTGCCAGCAGCTTTCGGGCGGCCAGGGTTGGATCACCCCTCCACTTT. Its translation is CASSFRAARVGSPLHF.

This chain connects TRBV5-6 to TRBJ1-6; TRBD1 agrees at 10 bases. This CDR3 comprises 15 residues. Germline CDR1 SGHDT, CDR2 YYEEEE. V dropped 1 base and J dropped 7; count of bases not matched to a gene: 2. In DNA form, the CDR3 reads TGTGCCAGCAGCTTGCTGGGACAGGGGAATTCACCCCTCCACTTT. It translates to CASSLLGQGNSPLHF. Using reference TRBV5-6 and TRBJ1-6 for the parts outside the CDR3, the full variable domain is DAGVTQSPTHLIKTRGQQVTLRCSPKSGHDTVSWYQQALGQGPQFIFQYYEEEERQRGNFPDRFSGHQFPNYSSELNVNALLLGDSALYLCASSLLGQGNSPLHFGNGTRLTVT.

J is TRBJ2-1 and V is TRBV5-1; 9 positions match TRBD2. Germline-derived CDR1 and CDR2 are SGHRS and YFSETQ. The ends lost 4 bases at V and 2 bases at J; junction bases unmatched: 4. The CDR3 runs to 15 residues. In DNA form, the CDR3 reads TGCGCCAGCAGCCTGAGCGGGGGGCCCTACAATGAGCAGTTCTTC. Protein product: CASSLSGGPYNEQFF.

This clone has a single count. J is TRBJ2-3 and V is TRBV19, with TRBD1 as a possible D gene (6 bases). Germline assignment: CDR1 LNHDA and CDR2 SQIVND (reference sequence). The CDR3 sequence is 15 residues long. V lost 5 bases to trimming and J lost 6 bases, with 18 bases between them. The DNA for the CDR3 is TGTGCCAGTAGTGCGGCCGGGACACTAGGGGATACGCAGTATTTT. As protein: CASSAAGTLGDTQYF.

The CDR3 sequence is CASSREGGRSSTGELFF. The CDR3 coding sequence is TGTGCCAGCAGCCGTGAAGGGGGCCGGTCCTCCACCGGGGAGCTGTTTTTT. The chain has TRBV27 and TRBJ2-2, with 7 bases lining up with TRBD1. Per the germline V gene, CDR1 is MNHEY and CDR2 is SMNVEV (reference sequence). J lost 4 bases, V lost 6 bases, and 14 bases had no gene match. The CDR3 totals 17 residues.

V is TRBV18 and J is TRBJ1-5, with 7 bases lining up with TRBD1. The V segment lost 5 bases and the J segment 7 bases; nucleotides outside the gene matches: 5. Germline CDR1 reads KGHSH; CDR2 reads LQKENI. The CDR3 totals 13 residues. The CDR3 spells CASSSQGDQPQHF. The DNA of the CDR3 is TGTGCCAGCTCATCGCAGGGGGACCAGCCCCAGCATTTT.

This chain connects TRBV4-2 to TRBJ1-4, with TRBD1 identical over 8 bases. Losses at the gene ends were 5 bases for V and 5 bases for J; bases not matched to a gene: 7. The CDR3 sequence is 15 residues long. Germline V gene sequence: CDR1 LGHNA, CDR2 YNFKEQ. Written as DNA, the CDR3 is TGTGCCAGCAGCGCCTGGACAGGGAAGAATGAAAAACTGTTTTTT. Its translation is CASSAWTGKNEKLFF.

The chain couples TRBV29-1 to TRBJ1-1; 8 nucleotides line up with TRBD1. This CDR3 spans 13 amino acids. V trimming: 7 bases; J trimming: 0 bases; junction bases outside the gene matches: 4. Germline-derived CDR1 and CDR2 are SQVTM and ANQGSEA. In DNA, the CDR3 is TGCAGCGCTGGACAGGGATTGAACACTGAAGCTTTCTTT. It specifies CSAGQGLNTEAFF.

This chain connects TRBV5-1 to TRBJ2-7, with 10 bases aligning to TRBD1. The germline gives CDR1 SGHRS, CDR2 YFSETQ. V was clipped by 4 bases and J by 2 bases; unmatched bases: 6. This CDR3 is built from 15 residues. The CDR3 DNA follows: TGCGCCAGCAGCCCGGACAGGGGGGATACCTACGAGCAGTACTTC. Translation: CASSPDRGDTYEQYF.

CDR3 region: CASSQIGGYTEAFF. The CDR3 DNA reads TGCGCCAGCAGCCAAATCGGAGGGTATACTGAAGCTTTCTTT. The J gene is TRBJ1-1, the V gene TRBV4-1; no reliable D call. Germline loops: CDR1 MGHRA, CDR2 YSYEKL. Trimming cost V 2 bases and J 5 bases, with 12 bases left between them. The CDR3 totals 14 residues.

The V call is TRBV7-2, the J call TRBJ1-2; weak D call: TRBD1 (5 bases). The V end lost 1 base, the J end lost 2 bases, and 8 bases lay between the germline ends. The CDR3 runs 14 residues. CDR1 and CDR2 from the germline V gene are SGHTA and FQGNSA. CDR3 protein: CASSLGTGNYGYTF. The CDR3 DNA is TGTGCCAGCAGCTTAGGCACAGGCAACTATGGCTACACCTTC.

This clone has only a few counts. The chain links TRBV7-2 to TRBJ2-7; TRBD2 agrees at 9 bases. CDR1 and CDR2 from the germline V gene are SGHTA and FQGNSA. The CDR3 spans 15 residues. V trimming: 6 bases; J trimming: 1 base; junction bases outside the gene matches: 7. The CDR3 protein is CASRTTSGKSYEQYF. The CDR3 DNA follows: TGTGCCAGCAGGACGACTAGCGGCAAGTCCTACGAGCAGTACTTC.

The genes are TRBV10-3 and TRBJ2-6; 10 positions match TRBD1. The CDR3 extends over 18 amino acids. The V gene end was trimmed by 8 bases and the J gene end by 1 base; junction bases not matched to a gene: 11. Germline values: CDR1 ENHRY, CDR2 SYGVKD. The CDR3 loop is CAISPLRDRGSGANVLTF. CDR3 DNA: TGTGCCATCTCCCCCCTCCGGGACAGGGGTTCTGGGGCCAACGTCCTGACTTTC.

The V call is TRBV5-1, the J call TRBJ2-7, with TRBD2 matching 7 bases. With 7 bases clipped from V and 3 bases from J, the junction kept 7 bases outside the gene matches. Germline V gene sequence: CDR1 SGHRS, CDR2 YFSETQ. The CDR3 is 13 amino acids. CDR3: CASGRDLLYEQYF. The CDR3 DNA sequence: TGCGCCAGCGGGAGGGACCTTCTCTACGAGCAGTACTTC.